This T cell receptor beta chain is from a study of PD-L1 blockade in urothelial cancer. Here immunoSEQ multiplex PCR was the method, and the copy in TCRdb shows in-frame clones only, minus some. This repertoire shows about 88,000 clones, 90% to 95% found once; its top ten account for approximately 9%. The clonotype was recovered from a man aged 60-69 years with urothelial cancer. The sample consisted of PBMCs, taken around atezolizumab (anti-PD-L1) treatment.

The CDR3: CASSPRAGQETQYF. DNA of the CDR3: TGTGCCAGCAGCCCTCGAGCCGGCCAAGAGACCCAGTACTTC. The chain links TRBV7-6 to TRBJ2-5; no definite D call. The CDR3 has 14 amino acids. The germline V gene encodes CDR1 SGHVS and CDR2 FNYEAQ. V was pared by 5 bases and J by 1 base, with 11 bases between.